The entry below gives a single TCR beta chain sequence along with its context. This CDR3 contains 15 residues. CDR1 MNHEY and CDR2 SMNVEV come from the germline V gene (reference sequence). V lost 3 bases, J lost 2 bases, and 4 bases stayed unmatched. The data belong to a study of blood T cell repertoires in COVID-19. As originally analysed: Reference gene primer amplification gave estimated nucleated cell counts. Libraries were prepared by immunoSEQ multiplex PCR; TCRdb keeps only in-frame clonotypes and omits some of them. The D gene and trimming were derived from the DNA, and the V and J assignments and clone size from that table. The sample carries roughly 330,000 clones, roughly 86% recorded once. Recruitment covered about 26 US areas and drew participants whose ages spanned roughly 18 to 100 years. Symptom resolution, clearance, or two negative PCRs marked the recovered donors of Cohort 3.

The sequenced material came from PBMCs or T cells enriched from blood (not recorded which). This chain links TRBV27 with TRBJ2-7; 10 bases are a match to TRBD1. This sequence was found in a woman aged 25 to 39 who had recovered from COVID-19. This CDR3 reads CASSLTGGGTYEQYF. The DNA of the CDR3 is TGTGCCAGCAGTTTGACAGGGGGCGGCACCTACGAGCAGTACTTC.